Sequencing of this T cell receptor beta chain was carried out in a study of Ad26.COV2.S vaccination and SARS-CoV-2 variants. Study details: Doses of Ad26.COV2.S were injected into muscle once or twice, 56 days apart.

The CDR3 has 16 residues. CDR1 is LGHNA and CDR2 is YNFKEQ in the germline V gene. Germline trimming cut 3 bases from V and 3 bases from J; bases unmatched to any gene: 7. On this clone: As yet, its antigen is unknown.

Overall study findings and caveats: There was a possibility that the TCR breadth and depth analyses underestimated total T cell responses.

Treatment meaning: 19 received Ad26.COV2.S at low or high dose, single or two shots; about 5 received placebo; per-sample allocation not given. Following the first vaccine or placebo injection, samples were taken on day 63. The donor's status was that of an adult aged 18-55 years in Boston. TCRdb's table, derived via immunoSEQ multiplex PCR, lists solely in-frame clones and lacks some. Altogether fewer than 800,000 clones are present, roughly nine tenths being singletons, with the ten largest covering about 1.5%. This TCR was sampled from a person between 18 and 59 years old who received the Ad26.COV2.S COVID-19 vaccine or a placebo. The sequences come from peripheral blood, collected in a trial of Ad26.COV2.S vaccine versus placebo. The chain uses TRBV4-2 and TRBJ2-2; TRBD1 agrees at 7 bases. CDR3 in amino acids: CASSHEGGADTGELFF. The DNA for the CDR3 is TGTGCCAGCAGCCACGAAGGGGGCGCGGACACCGGGGAGCTGTTTTTT.